Listed below are T cell receptor beta chains from one sample, sequenced in a study of blood T cells in healthy people across ages. TCRdb processed the 5' RACE reads anew with MiXCR; each CDR3 protein has one entry. The sample includes approximately 1.5 million distinct CDR3 sequences, roughly 43% of them seen just once. The sample was blood. The receptors derive from a young woman in good health. Each CDR3 is given with its conserved first and last residue. D genes are given only for firm matches. Only part of the rows carry a size: once, few, many, or a class if the clone is expanded.

clone_size,d_call,cdr3_length,v_call,j_call,cdr3_nt,cdr3_aa
.,.,14,TRBV7-2,TRBJ2-2,TGTGCCAGCAGCTCCACCTTAATTGGCGGGGAGCTGTTTTTT,CASSSTLIGGELFF
few,.,15,TRBV6-9,TRBJ2-3,TGTGCCAGGACTTTTCCAGGGTTCGGCACAGATACGCAGTATTTT,CARTFPGFGTDTQYF
few,TRBD2,16,TRBV12-5,TRBJ2-5,TGTGCTAGTGGTTTGGGGGCTAGCGGAGCCCAAGAGACCCAGTACTTC,CASGLGASGAQETQYF
few,.,14,TRBV4-1,TRBJ2-7,TGCGCCAGCAGCCAAGGGCGACTCACCCCTGAGCAGTACTTC,CASSQGRLTPEQYF
.,.,11,TRBV3-1,TRBJ1-2,TGTGCCAGCAGCCAAGACAATGGCTACACCTTC,CASSQDNGYTF
.,.,14,TRBV29-1,TRBJ2-1,TGCAGCATCTCCGGGACCTCCACCTACAATGAGCAGTTCTTC,CSISGTSTYNEQFF
many,.,13,TRBV29-1,TRBJ2-7,TGCAGCGTTTTACAGGGTCTGGGTTACGAGCAGTACTTC,CSVLQGLGYEQYF
.,.,11,TRBV29-1,TRBJ2-5,TGCAGCGTTGAGCGGTTCAATGAGCAGTACTTC,CSVERFNEQYF
many,.,12,TRBV29-1,TRBJ1-2,TGCAGCGTTGGATCATTGGGAAGGGACTACACCTTC,CSVGSLGRDYTF
.,.,11,TRBV7-9,TRBJ2-3,TGTGCCAGCAGTCCCGAGGGACAGCAGTATTTT,CASSPEGQQYF